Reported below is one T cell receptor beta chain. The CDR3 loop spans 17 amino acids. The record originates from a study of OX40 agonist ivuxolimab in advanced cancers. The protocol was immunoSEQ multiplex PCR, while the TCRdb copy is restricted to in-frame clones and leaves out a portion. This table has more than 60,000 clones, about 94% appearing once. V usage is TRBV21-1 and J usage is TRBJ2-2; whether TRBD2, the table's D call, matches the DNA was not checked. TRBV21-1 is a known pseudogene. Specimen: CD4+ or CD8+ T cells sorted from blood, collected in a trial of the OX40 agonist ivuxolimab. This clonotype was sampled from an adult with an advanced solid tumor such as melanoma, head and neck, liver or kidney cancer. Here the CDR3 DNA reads TGTGCCAGCAGCGTGAATTTGAGGGGACTTAACACCGGGGAGCTGTTTTTT. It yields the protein CASSVNLRGLNTGELFF.